These T cell receptor beta chains were read from a single sample in a study of cytomegalovirus exposure and HLA in healthy donors. TCRdb's copy holds only in-frame clones and misses some; the assay was immunoSEQ multiplex PCR. The sample shows about 130,000 clones, 65% to 90% of them seen only once. The specimen was PBMCs. The source of these receptors is a man aged 45-65 years in good health and CMV-seronegative. Each CDR3 is given with its conserved first and last residue. The order of the fields is J gene, clone size, D gene, V gene, CDR3 protein, CDR3 DNA. D genes are given only for firm matches. Size values are once, few and many counts, or a class for expanded clones, and some rows have none.

TRBJ1-3,-,-,TRBV5-1,CASSHTSQAGNTIYF,TGCGCCAGCAGCCATACCTCCCAGGCTGGAAACACCATATATTTT
TRBJ2-5,-,TRBD2,TRBV13,CASSLRLAGGQETQYF,TGTGCCAGCAGCTTAAGACTAGCGGGGGGCCAAGAGACCCAGTACTTC
TRBJ2-5,-,TRBD2,TRBV18,CASSPQLAGAGGETQYF,TGTGCCAGCTCACCACAACTAGCGGGGGCTGGCGGGGAGACCCAGTACTTC
TRBJ2-7,-,-,TRBV25-1,CASSERDSQLWWGYEQYF,TGTGCCAGCAGTGAGCGGGACAGCCAACTCTGGTGGGGGTACGAGCAGTACTTC
TRBJ1-1,-,-,TRBV4-1,CASSPARSYPLEAFF,TGCGCCAGCAGCCCTGCCCGCTCCTACCCACTTGAAGCTTTCTTT
TRBJ2-7,few,TRBD2,TRBV13,CASSGLAGGTYEQYF,TGTGCCAGCAGCGGACTAGCGGGGGGTACCTACGAGCAGTACTTC
TRBJ2-5,-,TRBD2,TRBV7-2,CASSLAAGGYQETQYF,TGTGCCAGCAGCTTAGCGGCGGGGGGGTACCAAGAGACCCAGTACTTC
TRBJ1-2,once,-,TRBV2,CASSATYGYTF,TGTGCCAGCAGTGCTACCTATGGCTACACCTTC
TRBJ2-2,-,TRBD1,TRBV27,CASRPGQGFGELFF,TGTGCCAGCAGGCCGGGACAGGGTTTCGGGGAGCTGTTTTTT
TRBJ2-1,once,-,TRBV11-3,CASSLTGYNEQFF,TGTGCCAGCAGCTTAACAGGATACAATGAGCAGTTCTTC
TRBJ1-5,-,-,TRBV5-1,CASSPTGVSNQPQHF,TGCGCCAGCAGCCCCACGGGGGTTAGCAATCAGCCCCAGCATTTT
TRBJ2-7,-,TRBD1,TRBV7-2,CASSPGQPYEQYF,TGTGCCAGTTCGCCGGGACAGCCCTACGAGCAGTACTTC
TRBJ2-3,-,-,TRBV2,CATNGAGGVTDTQYF,TGTGCCACCAATGGAGCGGGCGGGGTCACAGATACGCAGTATTTT
TRBJ2-7,-,TRBD1,TRBV10-2,CASSDDGQGMYF,TGCGCCAGCAGCGACGACGGACAGGGAATGTACTTC
TRBJ1-5,-,TRBD1,TRBV4-2,CASSQAPGGQPQHF,TGTGCCAGCAGCCAAGCCCCAGGGGGACAGCCCCAGCATTTT
TRBJ1-6,-,-,TRBV7-2,CASSLKGMDSPLHF,TGTGCCAGCAGCTTGAAGGGGATGGATTCACCCCTCCACTTT
TRBJ1-2,-,-,TRBV7-9,CASSLEAGEGYGYTF,TGTGCCAGCAGCTTAGAAGCAGGGGAAGGCTATGGCTACACCTTC
TRBJ1-5,-,TRBD1,TRBV19,CASRYRDRGPGSNQPQHF,TGTGCCAGTAGATACCGGGACAGGGGCCCCGGGAGCAATCAGCCCCAGCATTTT
TRBJ1-1,few,-,TRBV6-6,CASSKQGPNTEAFF,TGTGCCAGCAGTAAACAGGGCCCGAACACTGAAGCTTTCTTT
TRBJ2-5,-,TRBD2,TRBV30,CAWSVGQAGGQETQYF,TGTGCCTGGAGTGTTGGGCAAGCGGGGGGCCAAGAGACCCAGTACTTC
TRBJ2-3,few,TRBD1,TRBV5-1,CASSLVGGQGRDTQYF,TGCGCCAGCAGCTTGGTAGGGGGACAGGGCCGAGATACGCAGTATTTT
TRBJ1-2,-,-,TRBV6-1,CASSELTNYGYTF,TGTGCCAGCAGTGAACTAACTAACTATGGCTACACCTTC
TRBJ1-1,-,-,TRBV6-5,CASSYAPPGSTEAFF,TGTGCCAGCAGTTACGCACCGCCGGGGAGCACTGAAGCTTTCTTT
TRBJ2-7,-,-,TRBV5-1,CASSLTGMTYEQYF,TGCGCCAGCAGCTTGACAGGGATGACCTACGAGCAGTACTTC
TRBJ2-5,-,-,TRBV4-1,CASSQNPQETQYF,TGCGCCAGCAGCCAAAATCCTCAAGAGACCCAGTACTTC
TRBJ1-1,few,-,TRBV5-6,CASSFRAGTEAFF,TGTGCCAGCAGCTTCAGAGCGGGCACTGAAGCTTTCTTT
TRBJ2-1,-,-,TRBV2,CASRPEGRLYNEQFF,TGTGCCAGCAGGCCAGAGGGGAGGCTATACAATGAGCAGTTCTTC
TRBJ1-6,-,-,TRBV27,CASRNWQGHSPLHF,TGTGCCAGCAGGAATTGGCAGGGTCACTCACCCCTCCACTTT
TRBJ2-2,-,TRBD2,TRBV5-1,CASSLASGGSETGELFF,TGCGCCAGCAGCTTGGCTAGCGGGGGGTCGGAGACCGGGGAGCTGTTTTTT
TRBJ1-2,-,TRBD1,TRBV5-6,CASSSTGWGYTF,TGTGCCAGCAGCTCGACAGGGTGGGGCTACACCTTC
TRBJ1-5,-,-,TRBV5-6,CASSRRDAGSWNQPQHF,TGTGCCAGCAGCCGGAGGGATGCGGGGAGTTGGAATCAGCCCCAGCATTTT
TRBJ2-7,-,TRBD1,TRBV5-6,CASSLGWGTGSNEQYF,TGTGCCAGCAGCTTGGGATGGGGGACAGGGTCGAACGAGCAGTACTTC
TRBJ2-1,-,TRBD2,TRBV7-8,CASSPRPSGGPPNEQFF,TGTGCCAGCAGCCCTAGACCTAGCGGGGGGCCTCCCAATGAGCAGTTCTTC
TRBJ2-3,-,TRBD2,TRBV19,CASSTLLAGGSRDTQYF,TGTGCCAGTAGTACGCTTTTAGCGGGGGGCTCACGAGATACGCAGTATTTT
TRBJ2-7,-,-,TRBV6-1,CASSPPGTPIYEQYF,TGTGCCAGCAGCCCCCCCGGGACACCAATCTACGAGCAGTACTTC
TRBJ2-7,-,-,TRBV7-8,CASSWTVYEQYF,TGTGCCAGCAGCTGGACTGTTTACGAGCAGTACTTC
TRBJ2-5,-,-,TRBV7-9,CASSLLGQGGGQETQYF,TGTGCCAGCAGCTTACTCGGACAGGGCGGGGGCCAAGAGACCCAGTACTTC
TRBJ1-4,-,-,TRBV30,CAWSVSLQIAGNEKLFF,TGTGCCTGGAGTGTATCCCTCCAAATTGCGGGGAATGAAAAACTGTTTTTT
TRBJ2-4,few,TRBD2,TRBV4-1,CASSQPLRRGIGNIQYF,TGCGCCAGCAGCCAACCCCTTCGGCGGGGGATTGGAAACATTCAGTACTTC
TRBJ2-1,-,-,TRBV7-2,CASSPGTYNEQFF,TGTGCCAGCAGCCCCGGGACTTACAATGAGCAGTTCTTC
TRBJ2-3,few,-,TRBV10-1,CASTTDSLSTDTQYF,TGCGCCAGCACCACAGACAGTTTGAGCACAGATACGCAGTATTTT
TRBJ2-3,-,-,TRBV21-1,CASPRGTDTQYF,TGTGCCAGCCCTCGGGGCACAGATACGCAGTATTTT
TRBJ2-1,-,-,TRBV6-4,CASSPRTSNEQFF,TGTGCCAGCAGCCCCAGGACAAGCAATGAGCAGTTCTTC
TRBJ2-1,-,TRBD2,TRBV7-7,CASSLGSGGASEQFF,TGTGCTAGCAGCTTGGGCAGCGGGGGGGCTAGCGAGCAGTTCTTC
TRBJ2-7,-,TRBD1,TRBV15,CATSRAGTVGYEQYF,TGTGCCACCAGCAGAGCCGGGACAGTGGGCTACGAGCAGTACTTC
TRBJ1-3,-,-,TRBV15,CATSPGRNGNTIYF,TGTGCCACCAGCCCAGGGAGGAATGGAAACACCATATATTTT
TRBJ1-1,-,TRBD1,TRBV6-5,CASRPTGGGTEAFF,TGTGCCAGCAGACCGACAGGGGGCGGAACTGAAGCTTTCTTT
TRBJ2-3,-,TRBD2,TRBV5-4,CASSLGSRGGLTDTQYF,TGTGCCAGCAGCTTGGGGTCCCGGGGGGGGCTCACAGATACGCAGTATTTT
TRBJ1-1,-,-,TRBV19,CASSILDRRLNTEAFF,TGTGCCAGTAGTATCCTTGACAGGCGTCTAAACACTGAAGCTTTCTTT
TRBJ1-1,few,-,TRBV2,CASGDKPLNTEAFF,TGTGCCAGCGGGGACAAACCGTTGAACACTGAAGCTTTCTTT
TRBJ2-7,-,TRBD2,TRBV7-8,CASSLLSGGSREQYF,TGTGCCAGCAGCTTATTGAGCGGGGGGAGTCGCGAGCAGTACTTC
TRBJ2-1,-,-,TRBV4-1,CASRRGGSYNEQFF,TGCGCCAGCAGAAGGGGGGGATCCTACAATGAGCAGTTCTTC
TRBJ1-1,-,-,TRBV7-9,CASSSQVENTEAFF,TGTGCCAGCAGCTCACAGGTGGAAAACACTGAAGCTTTCTTT
TRBJ2-4,-,TRBD2,TRBV6-5,CASSYSVAGNKNIQYF,TGTGCCAGCAGTTACTCGGTAGCGGGGAACAAAAACATTCAGTACTTC
TRBJ1-2,-,-,TRBV2,CASSESGGLDYGYTF,TGTGCCAGCAGTGAATCGGGGGGCCTAGACTATGGCTACACCTTC
TRBJ1-1,-,TRBD1,TRBV7-9,CASSFGTGMNTEAFF,TGTGCCAGCAGCTTCGGGACAGGGATGAACACTGAAGCTTTCTTT
TRBJ1-2,once,TRBD1,TRBV9,CASSVGDRGRRYTF,TGTGCCAGCAGCGTAGGGGACAGGGGCCGTCGCTACACCTTC
TRBJ2-1,-,-,TRBV25-1,CASSGRGSSYNEQFF,TGTGCCAGCAGTGGTAGAGGGAGCTCCTACAATGAGCAGTTCTTC
TRBJ2-1,-,-,TRBV7-9,CASSRPRQNSSYNEQFF,TGTGCCAGCAGCCGCCCCCGGCAGAACAGCTCCTACAATGAGCAGTTCTTC
TRBJ2-7,-,TRBD1,TRBV5-4,CASSPGGDEQYF,TGTGCCAGCAGCCCAGGGGGAGACGAGCAGTACTTC